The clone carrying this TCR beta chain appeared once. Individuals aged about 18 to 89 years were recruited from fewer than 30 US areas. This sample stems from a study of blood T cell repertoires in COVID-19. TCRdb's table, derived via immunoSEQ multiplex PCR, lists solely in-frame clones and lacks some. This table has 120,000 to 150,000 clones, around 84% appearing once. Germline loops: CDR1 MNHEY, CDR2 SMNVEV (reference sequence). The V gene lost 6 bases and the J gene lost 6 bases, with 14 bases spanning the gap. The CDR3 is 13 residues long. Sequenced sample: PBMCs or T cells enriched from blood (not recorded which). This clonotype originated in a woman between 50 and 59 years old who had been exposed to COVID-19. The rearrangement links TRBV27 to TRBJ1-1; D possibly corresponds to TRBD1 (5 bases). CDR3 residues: CASRFGGSAEAFF. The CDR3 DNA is TGTGCCAGCAGGTTCGGGGGTAGTGCTGAAGCTTTCTTT.